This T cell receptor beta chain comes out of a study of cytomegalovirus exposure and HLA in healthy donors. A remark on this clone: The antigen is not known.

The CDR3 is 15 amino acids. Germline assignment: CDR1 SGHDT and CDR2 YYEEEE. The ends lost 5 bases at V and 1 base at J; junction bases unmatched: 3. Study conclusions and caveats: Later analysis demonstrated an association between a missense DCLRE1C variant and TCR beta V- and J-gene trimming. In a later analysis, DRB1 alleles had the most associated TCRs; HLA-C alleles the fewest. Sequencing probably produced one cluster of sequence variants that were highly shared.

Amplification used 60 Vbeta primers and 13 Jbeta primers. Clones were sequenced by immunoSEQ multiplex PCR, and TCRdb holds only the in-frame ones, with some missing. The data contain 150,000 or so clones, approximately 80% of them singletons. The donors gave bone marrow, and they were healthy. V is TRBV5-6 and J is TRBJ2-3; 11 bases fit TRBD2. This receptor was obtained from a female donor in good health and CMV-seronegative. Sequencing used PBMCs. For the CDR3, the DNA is TGTGCCAGCAGACCGGGACTAGCGGGCACAGATACGCAGTATTTT. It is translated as CASRPGLAGTDTQYF.